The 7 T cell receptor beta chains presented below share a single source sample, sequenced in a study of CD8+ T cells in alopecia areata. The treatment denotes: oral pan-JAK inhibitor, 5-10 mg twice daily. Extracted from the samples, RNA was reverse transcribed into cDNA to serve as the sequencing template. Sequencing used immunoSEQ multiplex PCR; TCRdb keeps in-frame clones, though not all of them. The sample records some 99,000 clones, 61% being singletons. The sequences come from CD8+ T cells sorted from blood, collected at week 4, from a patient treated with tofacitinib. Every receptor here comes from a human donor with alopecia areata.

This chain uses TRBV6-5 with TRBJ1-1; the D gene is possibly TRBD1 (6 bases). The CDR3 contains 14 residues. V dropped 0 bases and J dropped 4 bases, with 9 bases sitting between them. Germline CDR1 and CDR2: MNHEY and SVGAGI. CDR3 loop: CASSYSAGATEAFF. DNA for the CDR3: TGTGCCAGCAGTTACTCGGCGGGGGCCACTGAAGCTTTCTTT.

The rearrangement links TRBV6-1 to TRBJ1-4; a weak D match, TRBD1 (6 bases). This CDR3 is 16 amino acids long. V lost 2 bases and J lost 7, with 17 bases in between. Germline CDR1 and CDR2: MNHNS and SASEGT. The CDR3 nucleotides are TGTGCCAGCAGTGAATCCCTCGCGGGGGCGGTTGAAAAACTGTTTTTT. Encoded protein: CASSESLAGAVEKLFF.

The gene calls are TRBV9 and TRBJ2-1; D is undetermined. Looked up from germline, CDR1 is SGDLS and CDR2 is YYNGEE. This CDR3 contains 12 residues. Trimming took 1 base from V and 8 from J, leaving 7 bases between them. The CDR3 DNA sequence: TGTGCCAGCAGCGTATCCGCAGATGAGCAGTTCTTC. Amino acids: CASSVSADEQFF.

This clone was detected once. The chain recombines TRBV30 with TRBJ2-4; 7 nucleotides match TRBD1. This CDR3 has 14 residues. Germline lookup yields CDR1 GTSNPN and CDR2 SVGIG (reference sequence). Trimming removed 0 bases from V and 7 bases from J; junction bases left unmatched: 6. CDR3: CAWSVPFRGNIQYF. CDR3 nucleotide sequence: TGTGCCTGGAGTGTCCCCTTCAGGGGGAACATTCAGTACTTC.

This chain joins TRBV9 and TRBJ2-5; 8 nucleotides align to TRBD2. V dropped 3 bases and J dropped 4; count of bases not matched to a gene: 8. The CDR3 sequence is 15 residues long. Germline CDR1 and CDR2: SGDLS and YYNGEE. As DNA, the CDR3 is TGTGCCAGCAGCGCAAGCGGGAGCGGCCGAGAGACCCAGTACTTC. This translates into CASSASGSGRETQYF.

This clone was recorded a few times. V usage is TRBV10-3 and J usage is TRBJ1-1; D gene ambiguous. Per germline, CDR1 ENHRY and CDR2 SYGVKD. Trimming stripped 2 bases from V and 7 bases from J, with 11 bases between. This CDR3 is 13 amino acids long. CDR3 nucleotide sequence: TGTGCCATCAGTGAGGAGTGGACGTATGAAGCTTTCTTT. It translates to CAISEEWTYEAFF.

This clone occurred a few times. CDR3 region: CASSFSTGPSYEQYF. The CDR3 nucleotides read TGTGCCAGCAGTTTCTCAACAGGGCCCTCCTACGAGCAGTACTTC. The rearrangement uses TRBV6-6 and TRBJ2-7; possibly TRBD1 for D (6 bases). CDR3 length: 15 amino acids. CDR1 is MNHNY and CDR2 is SVGAGI in the germline V gene (reference sequence). V was trimmed by 4 bases and J by 0 bases, leaving 13 bases between them.